Described below is a single T cell receptor (beta chain) sequence and its context. Its antigen is undetermined. Germline CDR1 and CDR2: MNHNS and SASEGT. The CDR3 covers 16 residues. V shed 4 bases, J shed 0 bases, and the junction held 6 bases outside the gene matches. This record belongs to a study of T cell responses to AZD1222 COVID-19 vaccine. The table came from immunoSEQ multiplex PCR; TCRdb's copy has only in-frame clones and leaves some out. Here the sample spans 66,000 or so clones, 70% to 80% being singletons. Overall study findings and caveats: Nearly half of unique spike-specific TCRs reportedly avoided B.1.351 and B.1.1.7 mutated regions. Sampling captured repertoires only after the peak T cell response. Baseline serology detected seropositivity in only six AZD1222 recipients.

The chain links TRBV6-1 to TRBJ1-3; 7 nucleotides align to TRBD1. The receptor was derived from an adult in good health. The sample here was peripheral blood, taken on day 0 of MenACWY control vaccination. The CDR3: CASSAQQGSSGNTIYF. CDR3 DNA: TGTGCCAGCAGTGCCCAACAGGGGAGCTCTGGAAACACCATATATTTT.